This is a list of T cell receptor beta chains from one sample in a study of blood T cell repertoires in COVID-19. Generated by immunoSEQ multiplex PCR, the TCRdb table keeps only in-frame clones and is missing some. The sample has around 280,000 clones; 85% to 90% are singletons. Sequenced: PBMCs or T cells enriched from blood (not recorded which). The receptors shown here come from a young woman with acute COVID-19. The CDR3 runs from the conserved cysteine through the conserved F or W. A D gene is named only where the DNA matches it firmly. Clone size is given for some rows only: seen once, a few or many times, or a class if the clone is expanded.

d_call	v_call	clone_size	j_call	cdr3_nt	cdr3_aa
TRBD1	TRBV7-9	-	TRBJ2-1	TGTGCCAGCAGCCCAAGCGACAGGGGGATCAATGAGCAGTTCTTC	CASSPSDRGINEQFF
TRBD1	TRBV19	few	TRBJ2-5	TGTGCCAGTAGTCCGGACAGGGGGATGGAGACCCAGTACTTC	CASSPDRGMETQYF
-	TRBV28	-	TRBJ1-1	TGTGCCAGCAGTTTTAGGGGCAGTGAAGCTTTCTTT	CASSFRGSEAFF
TRBD2	TRBV13	-	TRBJ2-7	TGTGCCAGCAGCTCCCCCGCCGGGACTAGCGGGAGCGGCGAGCAGTACTTC	CASSSPAGTSGSGEQYF
-	TRBV30	-	TRBJ1-1	TGTGCCTGGAAGGGGCACCTCACTGAAGCTTTCTTT	CAWKGHLTEAFF
-	TRBV27	-	TRBJ1-1	TGTGCCAGCAGTTCCACCAAGGCGGGGGTTCAAGAAGCTTTCTTT	CASSSTKAGVQEAFF
TRBD1	TRBV5-5	-	TRBJ2-7	TGTGCCAGCAGCTCCTCGGGACAGGGATCTTACGAGCAGTACTTC	CASSSSGQGSYEQYF
TRBD2	TRBV30	-	TRBJ2-7	TGTGCCTGGAGTGTGAGCGGGAGTTACGAGCAGTACTTC	CAWSVSGSYEQYF
-	TRBV30	few	TRBJ1-3	TGTGCCTGGAGTGTATTTCGGGGTGTGTCTGGAAACACCATATATTTT	CAWSVFRGVSGNTIYF
-	TRBV30	-	TRBJ2-7	TGTGCCTGGAGCCAGGGACATAACTACGAGCAGTACTTC	CAWSQGHNYEQYF
TRBD1	TRBV5-1	-	TRBJ2-3	TGCGCCAGCAGCTCAAGGGACAGCTCAAGGGATACGCAGTATTTT	CASSSRDSSRDTQYF
TRBD2	TRBV5-1	-	TRBJ2-7	TGCGCCAGCGGTTCTTTAGCGGGATCCTCCTACGAGCAGTACTTC	CASGSLAGSSYEQYF
-	TRBV7-2	-	TRBJ1-3	TGTGCCAGCAGCTTCTCCGGAAACACCATATATTTT	CASSFSGNTIYF
-	TRBV14	-	TRBJ2-2	TGTGCCAGCAGCCAAGATGACGCGGGCCGGGTCGGGGAGCTGTTTTTT	CASSQDDAGRVGELFF
TRBD2	TRBV27	-	TRBJ2-1	TGTGCCAGCAGTGGGCAGCGGGAGGCCCCCTACAATAATGAGCAGTTCTTC	CASSGQREAPYNNEQFF
TRBD1	TRBV28	few	TRBJ1-5	TGTGCCAGCAGTTTACGGGACAGCCTAGGGGTTGTAAGCAATCAGCCCCAGCATTTT	CASSLRDSLGVVSNQPQHF
TRBD1	TRBV18	once	TRBJ2-6	TGTGCCAGCTCACCTCTGACAGGGGTCGGGGCCAACGTCCTGACTTTC	CASSPLTGVGANVLTF
-	TRBV27	-	TRBJ2-1	TGTGCCAGCAGTTTAGGGCAGCCTCGCTCCTACAATGAGCAGTTCTTC	CASSLGQPRSYNEQFF
TRBD1	TRBV5-1	-	TRBJ1-1	TGCGCCAGCAGCTCCAAACAGGGGACGAACACTGAAGCTTTCTTT	CASSSKQGTNTEAFF
-	TRBV5-1	-	TRBJ1-1	TGCGCCAGCAGCGGCATCAGTGGGAACACTGAAGCTTTCTTT	CASSGISGNTEAFF
TRBD1	TRBV6-5	-	TRBJ1-4	TGTGCCAGCAGTCCCAACAGGGGAAAGAATGAAAAACTGTTTTTT	CASSPNRGKNEKLFF
TRBD2	TRBV24-1	-	TRBJ2-2	TGTGCCACCAGTGATCCCGGACTAGCGGGAGCCGCCGGGGAGCTGTTTTTT	CATSDPGLAGAAGELFF
TRBD1	TRBV6-2/TRBV6-3	-	TRBJ1-5	TGTGCCAGCAGTTACAGACAGGGGGCCGCCTATCAGCCCCAGCATTTT	CASSYRQGAAYQPQHF
TRBD2	TRBV7-2	-	TRBJ2-7	TGTGCCAGCAGCTGGACTAGCGGGAGCTACGAGCAGTACTTC	CASSWTSGSYEQYF
TRBD2	TRBV11-2	-	TRBJ2-1	TGTGCCAGCAGCTTAGAGGGTAGCGGGAGTTACAATGAGCAGTTCTTC	CASSLEGSGSYNEQFF
TRBD1	TRBV12-5	-	TRBJ1-6	TGTGCTAGTGCCGGGAGGGTTAGGGACAGGGAGACTTCACCCCTCCACTTT	CASAGRVRDRETSPLHF
-	TRBV28	-	TRBJ1-4	TGTGCCAGCAGACACCAGGGCTGGACTAATGAAAAACTGTTTTTT	CASRHQGWTNEKLFF
TRBD1	TRBV11-1	-	TRBJ2-7	TGTGCCAGCAGCTCAAGACAGGGAGACTACGAGCAGTACTTC	CASSSRQGDYEQYF
TRBD1	TRBV27	-	TRBJ1-2	TGTGCCAGCAAAATAGGGGCCGACAGGGGCTATGGCTACACCTTC	CASKIGADRGYGYTF
TRBD1	TRBV30	once	TRBJ1-2	TGTGCCTGGACCCGACAGGGAGGAATCTATGGCTACACCTTC	CAWTRQGGIYGYTF
-	TRBV5-1	-	TRBJ2-7	TGCGCCAGCAGCTTGGTCCCCCAAAGCGGATTCACCTACGAGCAGTACTTC	CASSLVPQSGFTYEQYF
TRBD1	TRBV28	-	TRBJ2-3	TGTGCCAGCAGTTCAGGGGGCCACCGGGATACGCAGTATTTT	CASSSGGHRDTQYF
-	TRBV24-1	-	TRBJ2-1	TGTGCCACCAGTGATCTCCCCGGTTACAATGAGCAGTTCTTC	CATSDLPGYNEQFF
-	TRBV7-9	-	TRBJ1-5	TGTGCCAGCAGCTCGGACAGCAATAGCAATCAGCCCCAGCATTTT	CASSSDSNSNQPQHF
-	TRBV2	-	TRBJ2-7	TGTGCCAGCAGTGAACAATTCTACGAGCAGTACTTC	CASSEQFYEQYF
-	TRBV25-1	-	TRBJ2-5	TGTGCCAGCAGTATGCGGGATCGGGCATGGGAGACCCAGTACTTC	CASSMRDRAWETQYF
-	TRBV2	-	TRBJ1-3	TGTGCCAGCAGACAACAGGCGATCTCTGGAAACACCATATATTTT	CASRQQAISGNTIYF
-	TRBV7-8	few	TRBJ1-1	TGTGCCAGCAGCCTCCGCATTGCTCCCACGACTTTGAACACTGAAGCTTTCTTT	CASSLRIAPTTLNTEAFF
TRBD1	TRBV7-3	-	TRBJ1-3	TGTGCCAGCAGCTCACCGACAGGGACGACTGGAAACACCATATATTTT	CASSSPTGTTGNTIYF
-	TRBV2	-	TRBJ1-2	TGTGCCAGCAGTGATACGGGCCAGGGGCCATTCTATGGCTACACCTTC	CASSDTGQGPFYGYTF